This T cell receptor (beta chain) was found in a study of blood T cells in healthy people across ages. Using a J-beta primer mix together with a sample-barcoded 5' primer, a second PCR was run for roughly 7 to 12 cycles. TCRdb independently ran MiXCR on the 5' RACE reads; one entry per CDR3 protein. The sample holds some 700,000 distinct CDR3 sequences; 22% are singletons and the top ten take around 22%. V was pared by 2 bases and J by 8 bases, with 6 bases of the junction left unmatched. Germline V gene lookup returns CDR1 SGHKS and CDR2 YYEKEE (reference sequence). CDR3 length: 15 amino acids. This chain links TRBV5-5 with TRBJ1-4, with TRBD1 matching over 10 bases. Sequencing was carried out using blood. The source of this sequence is a man between 65 and 85 years old in good health. CDR3 residues: CASSLPGQGKEKLFF. The CDR3 bases are TGTGCCAGCAGCTTACCGGGACAGGGGAAGGAAAAACTGTTTTTT.